The rows below give T cell receptor beta chains drawn from one sample of a study of cytomegalovirus exposure and HLA in healthy donors. Profiled with immunoSEQ multiplex PCR; TCRdb holds only in-frame clones, not every one. The sample comprises around 69,000 clones, roughly 67% of which are singletons, and approximately 7.6% rests with the top ten. The sequenced sample consisted of PBMCs. These receptors were taken from a man in his forties or fifties in good health and CMV-seropositive. CDR3s include the opening cysteine and the closing phenylalanine or tryptophan. A D gene is named only where the DNA matches it firmly. Rows may omit the clone size; those that give it use once, few, many or a size class.

>TRBV5-8|TRBD2|few|TRBJ2-1
TGTGCCAGCAGCATAACCGGGGGGGGGAATGAGCAGTTCTTC
CASSITGGGNEQFF
>TRBV5-5|NA|NA|TRBJ2-5
TGTGCCAGCAGCTTGTATGGCAACCAAGAGACCCAGTACTTC
CASSLYGNQETQYF
>TRBV6-5|TRBD1|few|TRBJ2-3
TGTGCCAGCAGGCCGACAGGGGGAGCAGATACGCAGTATTTT
CASRPTGGADTQYF
>TRBV28|NA|NA|TRBJ1-1
TGTGCCAGCAGTCCAACAGGGAGGGTCGCTGAAGCTTTCTTT
CASSPTGRVAEAFF
>TRBV25-1|NA|NA|TRBJ1-2
TGTGCCAGCAGTCCCTTGGACAGTACAAGTTCCCCCTATGGCTACACCTTC
CASSPLDSTSSPYGYTF
>TRBV2|TRBD1|NA|TRBJ2-2
TGTGCCGGGGGACAGGGGTACCCGAACACCGGGGAGCTGTTTTTT
CAGGQGYPNTGELFF
>TRBV11-2|NA|NA|TRBJ1-6
TGTGCCAGCAGCTCCGACAGGAGGAATTCACCCCTCCACTTT
CASSSDRRNSPLHF
>TRBV4-3|NA|few|TRBJ1-3
TGCGCCAGCAGCCAAGATCCGGGGATAGGTTCTGGAAACACCATATATTTT
CASSQDPGIGSGNTIYF
>TRBV28|NA|NA|TRBJ1-2
TGTGCCAGCAGTTCCAGGGGCGGCTACACCTTC
CASSSRGGYTF
>TRBV6-5|NA|medium-sized|TRBJ1-1
TGTGCCAGTCAAAAGGTCAGGGGTGGGAACACTGAAGCTTTCTTT
CASQKVRGGNTEAFF
>TRBV4-2|NA|NA|TRBJ1-1
TGTGCCAGCAGCCAAGATCTTGGGCAGGGTAGCCTCGGGGGCACTGAAGCTTTCTTT
CASSQDLGQGSLGGTEAFF
>TRBV4-1|NA|NA|TRBJ2-7
TGCGCCAGCAGCCAAGGGGACATCTGGGCCGAGCAGTACTTC
CASSQGDIWAEQYF
>TRBV5-6|TRBD2|NA|TRBJ2-2
TGTGCCAGCAGCTTCAGCACGGCGGGGGGCCGCACCGGGGAGCTGTTTTTT
CASSFSTAGGRTGELFF
>TRBV11-1|NA|few|TRBJ1-1
TGTGCCAGCAGCTTGGGCAGGGGTATGAACACTGAAGCTTTCTTT
CASSLGRGMNTEAFF
>TRBV2|TRBD2|NA|TRBJ2-7
TGTGCCAGCAGTGAAGTCGGAGCGGGGGCGACTTCCTACGAGCAGTACTTC
CASSEVGAGATSYEQYF
>TRBV9|NA|NA|TRBJ2-5
TGTGCCAGCAGCGTACTGGGAGAAGGAGCAGAGACCCAGTACTTC
CASSVLGEGAETQYF
>TRBV2|NA|NA|TRBJ2-2
TGTGCCAGCAGTGAGCACAGGGCCCGAACCGGGGAGCTGTTTTTT
CASSEHRARTGELFF
>TRBV28|NA|NA|TRBJ1-2
TGTGCCAGCAGTTTATATTCATTGGGCTACACCTTC
CASSLYSLGYTF
>TRBV5-1|NA|NA|TRBJ1-1
TGCGCCAGCAGCCCGGTCGAGGTCCAAAACACTGAAGCTTTCTTT
CASSPVEVQNTEAFF
>TRBV13|NA|once|TRBJ1-2
TGTGCCAGCAATAAGCAGGGAAACTATGGCTACACCTTC
CASNKQGNYGYTF
>TRBV19|TRBD1|medium-sized|TRBJ2-3
TGTGCCAGTAGTATAGGGACAGGGTACACAGATACGCAGTATTTT
CASSIGTGYTDTQYF
>TRBV10-3|TRBD1|NA|TRBJ2-7
TGTGCCATCAGTGAGGCTGAAAGGGGGACAGGGACCTACGAGCAGTACTTC
CAISEAERGTGTYEQYF
>TRBV30|TRBD1|NA|TRBJ2-2
TGTGCCTGGAACAGCCGGGACAGGGGGTCCGGGGAGCTGTTTTTT
CAWNSRDRGSGELFF
>TRBV14|TRBD1|once|TRBJ2-2
TGTGCCAGCAGCTCACAGGGGGCGCTCACCGGGGAGCTGTTTTTT
CASSSQGALTGELFF
>TRBV19|TRBD1|few|TRBJ1-5
TGTGCCAGTAGTAAGCCGGGACAGCCAATTCAGCCCCAGCATTTT
CASSKPGQPIQPQHF
>TRBV5-6|NA|NA|TRBJ2-7
TGTGCCAGCAGCTTATCGGGAATTTTCTACGAGCAGTACTTC
CASSLSGIFYEQYF
>TRBV18|NA|NA|TRBJ2-7
TGTGCCAGCTCACCAGTGGGGGCATCCTACGAGCAGTACTTC
CASSPVGASYEQYF
>TRBV28|NA|few|TRBJ1-4
TGTGCCAGCAGTCGAGGACAGCCTAATGAAAAACTGTTTTTT
CASSRGQPNEKLFF
>TRBV6-5|NA|NA|TRBJ1-6
TGTGCCAGCAGTTACAACCCAGGGGCAGGTAATTCACCCCTCCACTTT
CASSYNPGAGNSPLHF
>TRBV19|NA|few|TRBJ1-5
TGTGCCAGTAGTGCCATCGATAGGGGATATAGCAATCAGCCCCAGCATTTT
CASSAIDRGYSNQPQHF
>TRBV6-5|TRBD2|NA|TRBJ2-1
TGTGCCAGCAGTTTGGGGGGGACTACTACCGGTGAGCAGTTCTTC
CASSLGGTTTGEQFF
>TRBV28|NA|few|TRBJ2-3
TGTGCCAGCAGTTTTCCCGGACTTAGCACAGATACGCAGTATTTT
CASSFPGLSTDTQYF
>TRBV11-2|NA|NA|TRBJ2-1
TGTGCCAGCGGGAGGTTCGCTGAGCAGTTCTTC
CASGRFAEQFF
>TRBV7-9|NA|NA|TRBJ2-7
TGTGCCAGCAGCTTCAGCGGAAGCTCCTACGAGCAGTACTTC
CASSFSGSSYEQYF
>TRBV4-1|TRBD2|NA|TRBJ2-3
TGCGCCAGCAGCCTCCGTAGCGGGCCTTTCACTAGCACAGATACGCAGTATTTT
CASSLRSGPFTSTDTQYF
>TRBV6-5|NA|few|TRBJ2-2
TGTGCCAGCAGTTACACCAGGGGCAAGGCCGGGGAGCTGTTTTTT
CASSYTRGKAGELFF
>TRBV4-3|NA|NA|TRBJ1-2
TGCGCCAGCAGCCAAGAAAGGGGGAGCTATGGCTACACCTTC
CASSQERGSYGYTF
>TRBV6-1|TRBD2|few|TRBJ2-1
TGTGCCAGCAGTGACCCGACTAGCGGAAACTACAATGAGCAGTTCTTC
CASSDPTSGNYNEQFF
>TRBV5-1|NA|NA|TRBJ1-1
TGCGCCAGCAGCTTGAGGGGAACTGAAGCTTTCTTT
CASSLRGTEAFF
>TRBV2|TRBD2|NA|TRBJ2-2
TGTGCCAGCACCCGGACCCCCCCCGGGACTACCCTAACCGGGGAGCTGTTTTTT
CASTRTPPGTTLTGELFF
>TRBV6-5|TRBD1|few|TRBJ2-7
TGTGCCAGCAGTTACTCGGGACAGGGGGCCTACGAGCAGTACTTC
CASSYSGQGAYEQYF
>TRBV27|TRBD1|NA|TRBJ1-5
TGTGCCAGCAGGACTGGCCGGGACAGGGGGGATCAGCCCCAGCATTTT
CASRTGRDRGDQPQHF
>TRBV7-2|TRBD1|NA|TRBJ1-3
TGTGCCAGCAGCCTATCGACAGGGCACGGAAACACCATATATTTT
CASSLSTGHGNTIYF
>TRBV29-1|TRBD2|NA|TRBJ2-7
TGCAGCGTCATCCGGGACTATACTACCTACGAGCAGTACTTC
CSVIRDYTTYEQYF
>TRBV7-2|TRBD1|few|TRBJ2-7
TGTGCCAGCAGCTTACAAGGGACAGGGGACTACGAGCAGTACTTC
CASSLQGTGDYEQYF
>TRBV29-1|NA|NA|TRBJ1-4
TGCAGCGTCGGGGAGGCAGAACTGTTTTTT
CSVGEAELFF
>TRBV5-1|TRBD1|once|TRBJ1-1
TGCGCCAGCAGCTTGAACAGGGGGGTAACTGAAGCTTTCTTT
CASSLNRGVTEAFF
>TRBV10-2|TRBD2|NA|TRBJ2-7
TGCGCCAGCAGTGAGCCTAAGAGACTAGCGGGGGGGCCGACCGAGCAGTACTTC
CASSEPKRLAGGPTEQYF
>TRBV29-1|TRBD2|once|TRBJ2-7
TGCAGCGTGGGACTAGTCTCACGGGGGTCGTCCGAGCAGTACTTC
CSVGLVSRGSSEQYF
>TRBV5-6|NA|NA|TRBJ2-4
TGTGCCAGCAGCTCCGCTGTCAGGGCCAAAAACATTCAGTACTTC
CASSSAVRAKNIQYF
>TRBV5-6|TRBD1|NA|TRBJ2-5
TGTGCCAGCAGCGCCGGGACAGGGGTACGAGAGACCCAGTACTTC
CASSAGTGVRETQYF
>TRBV29-1|NA|NA|TRBJ1-2
TGCAGCGTCTCAAGTGGGGACTCTAACTATGGCTACACCTTC
CSVSSGDSNYGYTF
>TRBV5-6|NA|once|TRBJ2-3
TGTGCCAGCAGCTTGCACAGGGCAGATACGCAGTATTTT
CASSLHRADTQYF